These 18 T cell receptor beta chains were sequenced from one sample in a study of T cells in Graves' hyperthyroidism and ophthalmopathy. RNA transcripts were the template for amplifying TCR beta CDR3 regions. During a first-round RT-PCR of the TCR CDR3, the HTBI primer set was used. TCRdb re-called the multiplex PCR reads with MiXCR, one entry per CDR3 protein. There are about 700,000 distinct CDR3 sequences in the sample; just under 45% occur only once, and roughly 7.2% lies in the top ten. The sequencing input was peripheral blood or thyroid tissue (not recorded which). The origin of the receptors is an adult man with Graves' disease, either hyperthyroidism or ophthalmopathy (not recorded which).

This clonotype was observed many times. This chain links TRBV7-8 with TRBJ1-6; 9 nucleotides line up with TRBD1. Germline CDR1 SGHVS, CDR2 FQNEAQ. The CDR3 runs to 15 residues. V gave up 5 bases and J gave up 6 bases; unmatched junction bases: 5. This chain's CDR3 is CASSITGGSNSPLHF. The CDR3, as DNA: TGTGCCAGCAGCATAACAGGGGGCAGTAATTCACCCCTCCACTTT.

The J gene is TRBJ1-6, the V gene TRBV19; TRBD1 agrees at 7 bases. Losses at the gene ends were 10 bases for V and 7 bases for J; bases not matched to a gene: 4. CDR3 size: 12 residues. The germline CDR1 and CDR2 sequences are LNHDA and SQIVND (reference sequence). In nucleotides, the CDR3 is TGTGCCACGGACAGGCTGAATTCACCCCTCCACTTT. Translating gives CATDRLNSPLHF.

The chain links TRBV7-2 to TRBJ2-5; no clear D. The J call may be faulty, since TRBJ2-1 better matches the DNA end. Germline-derived CDR1 and CDR2 are SGHTA and FQGNSA. The CDR3 covers 13 residues. CDR3 nucleotides: TGTGCCAGCAGCCCCAGTCCCGGCAATGAGCAGTTCTTC. It translates to CASSPSPGNEQFF.

This chain joins TRBV7-8 and TRBJ1-2; possibly TRBD1 for D (6 bases). CDR1 is SGHVS and CDR2 is FQNEAQ in the germline V gene. This CDR3 contains 15 residues. The germline V and J ends were trimmed by 8 bases and 0 bases, with 16 bases remaining between them. This CDR3 is CASYVGGPANYGYTF. The CDR3 DNA is TGTGCCAGCTATGTGGGGGGCCCAGCTAACTATGGCTACACCTTC.

The chain carries TRBV7-9 and TRBJ2-7, with 10 bases lining up with TRBD2. CDR3 size: 17 residues. V was clipped by 0 bases and J by 2 bases; unmatched bases: 7. Germline V lookup: CDR1 SEHNR, CDR2 FQNEAQ (reference sequence). CDR3 amino acids: CASSLAGSSGRAYEQYF. CDR3 coding DNA: TGTGCCAGCAGCTTAGCGGGGTCGAGCGGGAGGGCCTACGAGCAGTACTTC.

The chain employs TRBV29-1 and TRBJ1-2; perhaps TRBD1 as D (5 bases). Trimming took off 5 bases at V and 4 bases at J, with 8 bases between the two ends. The germline CDR1 and CDR2 sequences are SQVTM and ANQGSEA. CDR3 size: 11 residues. DNA of the CDR3: TGCAGCGTTCTGACAGCCTATGGCTACACCTTC. This translates into CSVLTAYGYTF.

This sequence joins TRBV7-8 and TRBJ1-5, with D maybe TRBD1 (6 bases). The germline gives CDR1 SGHVS, CDR2 FQNEAQ. V dropped 5 bases and J dropped 6 bases, with 17 bases sitting between them. This CDR3 contains 15 residues. The CDR3 DNA is TGTGCCAGCAGCCCTCGAGCGGTACAGGGTCAGCCCCAGCATTTT. Translated, it gives CASSPRAVQGQPQHF.

The genes are TRBV12-3 or TRBV12-4 and TRBJ1-5, with D hard to call. The CDR3 has 14 amino acids. V was shortened by 5 bases and J by 8 bases, with 16 bases between the two germline ends. The chain's CDR3 is CASSISLPSEPQHF. Written as DNA, the CDR3 is TGTGCCAGCAGTATAAGTCTACCTTCAGAGCCCCAGCATTTT.

V gene TRBV10-3 combines with J gene TRBJ1-6; 7 bases are a match to TRBD1. Trimming removed 5 bases from V and 8 bases from J; junction bases left unmatched: 3. The germline V gene has CDR1 ENHRY and CDR2 SYGVKD. This CDR3 contains 13 residues. DNA for the CDR3: TGTGCCATCAGTTGGGACAGAGATTCACCCCTCCACTTT. It encodes CAISWDRDSPLHF.

This chain links TRBV11-2 with TRBJ1-2; D possibly corresponds to TRBD1 (5 bases). The V gene's germline CDR1 is SGHAT and CDR2 FQNNGV. The CDR3 totals 15 residues. The V end lost 6 bases, the J end lost 4 bases, and 18 bases lay between the germline ends. CDR3 protein: CASSEAWDGAYGYTF. CDR3 DNA: TGTGCCAGCAGTGAAGCGTGGGACGGAGCCTATGGCTACACCTTC.

The count of this clonotype is one. A read error may be the cause here, since a much bigger clone is one base away. The gene calls are TRBV2 and TRBJ1-2; D gene unclear. V was shortened by 2 bases and J by 3 bases, with 16 bases between the two germline ends. Germline V gene sequence: CDR1 SNHLY, CDR2 FYNNEI. This CDR3 contains 16 residues. The CDR3 DNA is TGTGCCAGCAGTGAATCGCCCGTTTGGACTCACTATGGCTACACCTTC. It specifies CASSESPVWTHYGYTF.

This clonotype was counted ten times or more. The chain recombines TRBV7-2 with TRBJ2-7; 8 bases fit TRBD2. Germline values: CDR1 SGHTA, CDR2 FQGNSA. V was pared by 1 base and J by 3 bases, with 5 bases of the junction left unmatched. This CDR3 comprises 15 residues. The CDR3 coding sequence is TGTGCCAGCAGCTTAGAGGCGAGCGGGAGCTACGAGCAGTACTTC. Translation: CASSLEASGSYEQYF.

This clonotype has just a few counts. The chain joins TRBV11-2 to TRBJ2-5, with 10 bases matching TRBD2. The junction had 11 bases not matched to a gene; V was cut back by 3 bases and J by 4 bases. Looked up from germline, CDR1 is SGHAT and CDR2 is FQNNGV. The CDR3 runs 17 residues. The CDR3 nucleotides read TGTGCCAGCAGCTTGGCCGTAGGAGCGGGGGGGCTAGAGACCCAGTACTTC. Its translation is CASSLAVGAGGLETQYF.

This rearrangement joins TRBV29-1 to TRBJ2-7; D ambiguous. CDR1 and CDR2 (germline): SQVTM, ANQGSEA. The CDR3 loop spans 14 amino acids. V shed 1 base and J shed 0 bases, with 10 bases lying between them. The CDR3 reads CSVEVGDISYEQYF. CDR3 nucleotides: TGCAGCGTTGAAGTAGGCGACATCTCCTACGAGCAGTACTTC.

This clonotype was found many times. The chain carries TRBV7-8 and TRBJ2-5; D possibly uses TRBD1 or TRBD2 (5 bases each). The CDR3 loop spans 15 amino acids. Trimming left V 0 bases short and J 5 bases short, with 13 bases between. The V gene's germline CDR1 is SGHVS and CDR2 FQNEAQ. CDR3 nucleotide sequence: TGTGCCAGCAGCTTAGCGTATAGGGGCGGGGAGACCCAGTACTTC. This gives the protein CASSLAYRGGETQYF.

The rearrangement uses TRBV2 and TRBJ2-5; 11 bases agree with TRBD1. CDR1 SNHLY and CDR2 FYNNEI come from the germline V gene. There are 15 residues in the CDR3. J lost 3 bases, V lost 4 bases, and 4 bases had no gene match. This chain's CDR3 is CASSGDRGSKETQYF. CDR3 nucleotides: TGTGCCAGCAGTGGGGACAGGGGGTCCAAAGAGACCCAGTACTTC.

Details on this clonotype: This could be a read error, since a much larger clone is one nucleotide away. The genes are TRBV14 and TRBJ2-7; D is uncertain. The germline gives CDR1 SGHDN, CDR2 FVKESK. The CDR3 consists of 13 residues. CDR3 bases: TGTGCCAGCAGCCCTTTCCGGACGGGCGAGCGGTACTTC. Amino acid sequence: CASSPFRTGERYF.

There are a few counts of this clonotype. The chain recombines TRBV12-3 or TRBV12-4 with TRBJ1-4, with D possibly TRBD1 on 5 matching bases. The CDR3 sequence is 14 residues long. V lost 7 bases, J lost 6 bases, and 15 bases lay in between. The CDR3 region is CASKSGTIDEKLFF. The CDR3 DNA is TGTGCCAGCAAGTCCGGGACCATTGATGAAAAACTGTTTTTT.